This T cell receptor (beta chain) appears in the sequencing data of a study of blood T cell repertoires in COVID-19. Whole-study context: Specimens from acute and convalescent COVID-19 originated in the United States, Italy and Spain. T cells, B-cell-depleted T cells, or PBMCs supplied cDNA or gDNA.

Per the original data handling: Reference gene primer amplification gave nucleated cell count estimates. Using immunoSEQ multiplex PCR, the repertoire was profiled, and TCRdb retains in-frame clones only, with some absent. V and J calls and clone size are given by that table; D and trimming were obtained from the DNA. The sample carries a few hundred thousand clones, approximately 85% recorded once. J lost 6 bases, V lost 1 base, and 7 bases had no gene match. Germline lookup yields CDR1 LGHDT and CDR2 YNNKEL (reference sequence). This CDR3 has 16 residues. The receptor was derived from a woman aged 45-65 years with acute or convalescent COVID-19. Sequencing was done on a sample of peripheral blood. The chain joins TRBV3-1 (or the pseudogene TRBV3-2) to TRBJ2-7; 12 nucleotides line up with TRBD2. This CDR3 reads CASSQGASGRAGEQYF. DNA for the CDR3: TGTGCCAGCAGCCAAGGAGCTAGCGGGAGGGCTGGCGAGCAGTACTTC.